These 20 T cell receptor beta chains originate from one sample sequenced in a study of blood T cell repertoires in COVID-19. Generated by immunoSEQ multiplex PCR, the TCRdb table keeps only in-frame clones and is missing some. The data show about 270,000 clones, around four fifths seen once. Sequencing was carried out using peripheral blood. These receptors originate from a man aged 80 or over with acute or convalescent COVID-19.

This clone was picked up one time. The chain employs TRBV18 and TRBJ1-2; D is uncertain. This CDR3 region has 13 residues. The V end was cut by 3 bases, the J end by 3 bases, with 8 bases between. CDR1 KGHSH and CDR2 LQKENI come from the germline V gene. CDR3 in DNA: TGTGCCAGCTCACCTTCCTTTGACTATGGCTACACCTTC. Its translation: CASSPSFDYGYTF.

The rearrangement joins TRBV6-5 to TRBJ2-5; D possibly corresponds to TRBD2 (6 bases). Trimming took off 5 bases at V and 4 bases at J, with 14 bases between the two ends. The germline gives CDR1 MNHEY, CDR2 SVGAGI. This CDR3 is built from 14 residues. The CDR3 sequence: CASSRPGSPETQYF. As DNA, the CDR3 is TGTGCCAGCAGTAGACCCGGGAGCCCAGAGACCCAGTACTTC.

The rearrangement links TRBV5-6 to TRBJ1-5, with no clear D. Between the trimmed V and J ends, which lost 0 bases and 1 base, there was a span of 5 bases. Per germline, CDR1 SGHDT and CDR2 YYEEEE. CDR3 length equals 14 residues. CDR3 sequence reads: CASSLGASNQPQHF. In DNA, the CDR3 is TGTGCCAGCAGCTTGGGAGCCAGCAATCAGCCCCAGCATTTT.

The chain carries TRBV7-3 and TRBJ1-1, with TRBD1 matching 10 bases. The ends lost 4 bases at V and 1 base at J; junction bases unmatched: 9. Germline CDR1 and CDR2: SGHTA and FQGTGA. The CDR3 has 17 residues. CDR3 loop: CASSSTGGPWGNTEAFF. In DNA form, the CDR3 reads TGTGCCAGCAGCTCGACAGGGGGCCCATGGGGGAACACTGAAGCTTTCTTT.

The rearrangement uses TRBV6-4 and TRBJ2-3, with 12 bases identical to TRBD2. This CDR3 has 16 amino acids. The V gene's germline CDR1 is MRHNA and CDR2 SNTAGT. J lost 2 bases, V lost 5 bases, and 5 bases had no gene match. CDR3: CASSKTSGSPTDTQYF. The CDR3 DNA is TGTGCCAGCAGTAAGACTAGCGGGAGCCCCACAGATACGCAGTATTTT.

V gene TRBV28 combines with J gene TRBJ1-2; 8 bases match TRBD1. V was pared by 5 bases and J by 5 bases, with 7 bases of the junction left unmatched. Germline CDR1 and CDR2: MDHEN and SYDVKM. The CDR3 runs 14 residues. As DNA, the CDR3 is TGTGCCAGCAGTCAGGGGGCCATGGGGTATGGCTACACCTTC. The encoded protein is CASSQGAMGYGYTF.

This clone was observed a few times. The chain combines TRBV10-1 with TRBJ1-4; a weak D match, TRBD1 (5 bases). V was shortened by 9 bases and J by 0 bases, with 8 bases between the two germline ends. This CDR3 region has 13 residues. Germline V gene sequence: CDR1 WNHNN, CDR2 SYGVQD (reference sequence). Here the CDR3 reads CARRGATNEKLFF. Written as DNA, the CDR3 is TGCGCCAGAAGGGGTGCAACTAATGAAAAACTGTTTTTT.

This chain connects TRBV15 to TRBJ2-5; D gene ambiguous. CDR1 is LNHNV, CDR2 YYDKDF, per germline (reference sequence). The CDR3 extends over 12 amino acids. The ends were cut back, 6 bases at V and 1 base at J, with 6 bases in the middle. The CDR3 nucleotides are TGTGCCACCAGTCTGGCCCAAGAGACCCAGTACTTC. Translated: CATSLAQETQYF. The complete variable domain, with remaining parts taken from reference TRBV15 and TRBJ2-5, reads DAMVIQNPRYQVTQFGKPVTLSCSQTLNHNVMYWYQQKSSQAPKLLFHYYDKDFNNEADTPDNFQSRRPNTSFCFLDIRSPGLGDTAMYLCATSLAQETQYFGPGTRLLVL.

As to this clone: The junction and the germline gene differ at one end; a read error may be behind it. CDR3 coding DNA: TGTGCTAGCAGCTTCGCGACAGGCTACGAGCAGTACTTC. It translates to CASSFATGYEQYF. The J gene is TRBJ2-7, the V gene TRBV7-7; tentatively, D is TRBD1 (6 bases). The germline V gene encodes CDR1 SSHAT and CDR2 FNYEAQ (reference sequence). The CDR3 is made up of 13 amino acids.

CDR3 region: CASSGGAGAYNEQFF. The CDR3 DNA reads as TGTGCCAGCAGCGGGGGAGCGGGGGCCTACAATGAGCAGTTCTTC. The chain carries TRBV9 and TRBJ2-1; 8 nucleotides align to TRBD2. CDR1 is SGDLS, CDR2 YYNGEE, per germline. J was trimmed by 2 bases and V by 3 bases; bases with no gene match: 4. The CDR3 length is 15 residues.

The DNA of the CDR3 is TGTGCCAGCAGCCGAGGGACAGGGGGGAATCAGCCCCAGCATTTT. Its translation is CASSRGTGGNQPQHF. The chain carries TRBV5-6 and TRBJ1-5, with 11 positions matching TRBD1. This CDR3 has 15 residues. J was trimmed by 4 bases and V by 4 bases; bases with no gene match: 4. CDR1 and CDR2 from the germline V gene are SGHDT and YYEEEE.

The CDR3, as DNA: TGTGCCAGCTCACCCGGGTTCGAGCTAGCGGTTCGGGAGACCCAGTACTTC. As protein: CASSPGFELAVRETQYF. The V and J genes are TRBV18 and TRBJ2-5; 7 nucleotides agree with TRBD2. The CDR3 extends over 17 amino acids. J lost 5 bases, V lost 3 bases, and 15 bases had no gene match. Per germline, CDR1 KGHSH and CDR2 LQKENI.

The DNA of the CDR3 is TGTGCCAGCATGGTGGCTGGCGAGCAGTACTTC. Translated, it gives CASMVAGEQYF. The chain has TRBV2 and TRBJ2-7; D uncertain. CDR3 length equals 11 residues. V was trimmed by 7 bases and J by 6 bases, leaving 10 bases between them. Germline-derived CDR1 and CDR2 are SNHLY and FYNNEI. Full variable domain (outside the CDR3, taken from reference TRBV2 and TRBJ2-7): EPEVTQTPSHQVTQMGQEVILRCVPISNHLYFYWYRQILGQKVEFLVSFYNNEISEKSEIFDDQFSVERPDGSNFTLKIRSTKLEDSAMYFCASMVAGEQYFGPGTRLTVT.

This clone was detected a few times. The V and J genes are TRBV28 and TRBJ2-5, with 16 bases identical to TRBD2. The CDR3 is 17 residues long. Germline CDR1 is MDHEN and CDR2 is SYDVKM. Trimming cost V 5 bases and J 5 bases; bases outside gene matches: 8. The CDR3 here is CASSPGTSGGAIETQYF. The CDR3 nucleotides read TGTGCCAGCAGTCCCGGGACTAGCGGGGGGGCTATTGAGACCCAGTACTTC.

This sequence joins TRBV19 and TRBJ1-5; the D gene is possibly TRBD1 (5 bases). The V gene lost 8 bases and the J gene lost 2 bases, with 16 bases spanning the gap. CDR1 and CDR2 (germline): LNHDA, SQIVND (reference sequence). This CDR3 is 15 amino acids long. DNA of the CDR3: TGTGCCAGTGCTTTGCCCACACAGGGCAATCAGCCCCAGCATTTT. Its translation: CASALPTQGNQPQHF.

The CDR3 loop is CASSWSNRERNIQYF. CDR3 in DNA: TGCGCCAGCAGCTGGTCCAACAGGGAACGAAACATTCAGTACTTC. This chain uses TRBV5-1 with TRBJ2-4, with a weak D call TRBD1 (6 bases). CDR3 size: 15 residues. Germline V gene lookup returns CDR1 SGHRS and CDR2 YFSETQ. V was clipped by 3 bases and J by 6 bases, with 16 bases between them.

The V and J genes are TRBV7-8 and TRBJ2-5; 8 nucleotides match TRBD1. CDR3 size: 13 residues. Trimming cost V 5 bases and J 5 bases; bases outside gene matches: 4. Germline CDR1 is SGHVS and CDR2 is FQNEAQ. Here the CDR3 reads CASSPGGAETQYF. CDR3 coding DNA: TGTGCCAGCAGCCCAGGGGGCGCGGAGACCCAGTACTTC.

CDR3 sequence reads: CASSSWDKLQGYTF. The DNA of the CDR3 is TGTGCCAGCAGTTCCTGGGACAAGCTCCAAGGCTACACCTTC. This chain joins TRBV6-5 and TRBJ1-2; TRBD1 might be the D (6 bases). Germline V gene lookup returns CDR1 MNHEY and CDR2 SVGAGI. The length of the CDR3 is 14 residues. Trimming cost V 4 bases and J 8 bases, with 17 bases left between them.

This sequence joins TRBV7-9 and TRBJ2-7; D is unclear. Germline values: CDR1 SEHNR, CDR2 FQNEAQ (reference sequence). With 1 base removed from V and 5 bases from J, the gap between germline ends came to 9 bases. This CDR3 comprises 13 residues. CDR3 nucleotide sequence: TGTGCCAGCAGCTTAGGCGAGAGGAACGAGCAGTACTTC. It is translated as CASSLGERNEQYF.

This chain connects TRBV7-6 to TRBJ2-2; D is unresolved. V dropped 2 bases and J dropped 2 bases, with 12 bases sitting between them. This CDR3 has 16 amino acids. CDR1 and CDR2 from the germline V gene are SGHVS and FNYEAQ. CDR3 in amino acids: CASSLRYRSNTGELFF. The CDR3 DNA reads TGTGCCAGCAGCTTACGCTATCGGTCAAACACCGGGGAGCTGTTTTTT.